Presented here are 26 T cell receptor beta chains from one specimen sequenced in a study of T cells in Graves' hyperthyroidism and ophthalmopathy. Amplification of TCR beta CDR3 regions used RNA as the template. HTBI primers drove first-round RT-PCR of the TCR CDR3. Each CDR3 protein gets one entry after TCRdb re-called the multiplex PCR reads with MiXCR. This sample carries hundreds of thousands of distinct CDR3 sequences, 16% of them seen once, and the ten largest clones take roughly 3.4%. Sequencing input: blood. The receptors stem from a woman aged 40 to 55 with Graves' ophthalmopathy.

This clonotype was seen repeatedly, ten times or more. The V and J genes are TRBV20-1 and TRBJ1-1; D is ambiguous. V lost 0 bases and J 4 bases, leaving 27 bases between the germline ends. The CDR3 totals 19 residues. Germline-derived CDR1 and CDR2 are DFQATT and SNEGSKA (reference sequence). The chain's CDR3 is CSARDQSPLSNAEGTEAFF. In DNA form, the CDR3 reads TGCAGTGCTAGAGACCAGTCTCCTCTTAGCAATGCGGAGGGCACTGAAGCTTTCTTT.

This clonotype was seen repeatedly, ten times or more. The CDR3 nucleotides read TGTGCCAGCGGGGGAGATACGCAGTATTTT. Residues: CASGGDTQYF. The rearrangement joins TRBV2 to TRBJ2-3; D may correspond to TRBD1 or TRBD2 (5 bases each). CDR3 length equals 10 residues. Germline V lookup: CDR1 SNHLY, CDR2 FYNNEI. V shed 8 bases and J shed 5 bases, with 5 bases lying between them.

CDR3 sequence reads: CSAAPGQANEKLFF. The CDR3 DNA sequence: TGCAGCGCCGCACCGGGACAGGCAAATGAAAAACTGTTTTTT. This chain links TRBV29-1 with TRBJ1-4; 8 nucleotides agree with TRBD1. In germline, CDR1 is SQVTM, CDR2 ANQGSEA. Trimming took 7 bases from V and 5 from J; bases not matched to a gene: 9. The CDR3 runs to 14 residues.

This clonotype came up a few times. V gene TRBV12-3 or TRBV12-4 combines with J gene TRBJ1-2; D may be TRBD1 (6 bases). Trimming pared 3 bases from V and 4 bases from J, leaving 15 bases between. This CDR3 is built from 15 residues. CDR3 amino acids: CASSFGTSPSYGYTF. For the CDR3, the DNA is TGTGCCAGCAGTTTTGGGACATCCCCAAGCTATGGCTACACCTTC.

This clonotype turned up a few times. The V call is TRBV10-3, the J call TRBJ1-1; D perhaps matches TRBD1 (5 bases). In germline, CDR1 is ENHRY, CDR2 SYGVKD. This CDR3 comprises 15 residues. V lost 0 bases and J 4 bases, leaving 12 bases between the germline ends. Here the CDR3 DNA reads TGTGCCATCAGTGAGTCAGGGGAGGTGGGCACTGAAGCTTTCTTT. It yields the protein CAISESGEVGTEAFF.

This rearrangement joins TRBV7-9 to TRBJ1-3, with TRBD1 as a possible D gene (6 bases). Trimming left V 1 base short and J 1 base short, with 14 bases between. In germline, CDR1 is SEHNR, CDR2 FQNEAQ (reference sequence). CDR3 size: 17 residues. In DNA form, the CDR3 reads TGTGCCAGCAGCTTAGTCCAGGGGCCGAATTCTGGAAACACCATATATTTT. Translating it yields CASSLVQGPNSGNTIYF. Together with reference TRBV7-9 and TRBJ1-3, the CDR3 gives the full variable domain: DTGVSQNPRHKITKRGQNVTFRCDPISEHNRLYWYRQTLGQGPEFLTYFQNEAQLEKSRLLSDRFSAERPKGSFSTLEIQRTEQGDSAMYLCASSLVQGPNSGNTIYFGEGSWLTVV.

With respect to this clonotype: Being one base from a much bigger clone, this may be a read error. The chain links TRBV28 to TRBJ1-1, with a tentative D call TRBD1 (5 bases). The CDR3 totals 14 residues. Per the germline V gene, CDR1 is MDHEN and CDR2 is SYDVKM. Trimming left V 5 bases short and J 5 bases short, with 15 bases between. The CDR3 protein is CASSIARKGTEAFF. In DNA form, the CDR3 reads TGTGCCAGCAGTATTGCCCGTAAGGGGACTGAAGCTTTCTTT.

In this sample, this clonotype turned up many times. V and J are TRBV12-3 or TRBV12-4 and TRBJ2-5, with 8 nucleotides matching TRBD2. Trimming cost V 5 bases and J 5 bases; bases outside gene matches: 7. The CDR3 covers 14 residues. The CDR3 coding sequence is TGTGCCAGCAGTCCAGCGGGAGAGCATGAGACCCAGTACTTC. Residues: CASSPAGEHETQYF.

The chain recombines TRBV6-1 with TRBJ1-1; D gene unclear. Trimming removed 4 bases from V and 4 bases from J, with 7 bases in between. The CDR3 is 12 residues long. Germline V gene data show CDR1 as MNHNS and CDR2 as SASEGT. The CDR3 nucleotides read TGTGCCAGCAGTGTTGACATCACTGAAGCTTTCTTT. This gives the protein CASSVDITEAFF.

This clonotype was observed at least ten times. This chain joins TRBV7-9 and TRBJ2-3; TRBD1 might be the D (5 bases). Trimming removed 5 bases from V and 2 bases from J, with 14 bases in between. The length of the CDR3 is 15 residues. CDR1 SEHNR and CDR2 FQNEAQ come from the germline V gene (reference sequence). The CDR3 spells CASSPPGLSTDTQYF. The CDR3 DNA reads as TGTGCCAGCAGCCCCCCAGGGCTCTCCACAGATACGCAGTATTTT.

In its sample, this clonotype was seen many times. The chain uses TRBV3-1 and TRBJ1-5; TRBD1 agrees at 8 bases. V shed 8 bases and J 6 bases; nucleotides not matched to a gene: 3. CDR1 LGHDT and CDR2 YNNKEL come from the germline V gene (reference sequence). This CDR3 is 12 amino acids long. In nucleotides, the CDR3 is TGTGCCAGCGGACAGGGTGGTCAGCCCCAGCATTTT. This codes for CASGQGGQPQHF.

This clonotype was detected a few times. The chain carries TRBV5-1 and TRBJ2-1; 9 nucleotides match TRBD2. This CDR3 is built from 15 residues. CDR1 is SGHRS, CDR2 YFSETQ, per germline. The V segment lost 0 bases and the J segment 7 bases; nucleotides outside the gene matches: 5. CDR3 nucleotide sequence: TGCGCCAGCAGCTTGGCCATTGCGGGAGGGAATGAGCAGTTCTTC. Protein sequence: CASSLAIAGGNEQFF.

J is TRBJ2-7 and V is TRBV4-1, with D unresolved. The ends were cut back, 5 bases at V and 0 bases at J, with 14 bases in the middle. Per the germline V gene, CDR1 is MGHRA and CDR2 is YSYEKL. The CDR3 loop spans 15 amino acids. In DNA form, the CDR3 reads TGCGCCAGCAGCTTTCGGGTTCCGGGCTCCTACGAGCAGTACTTC. Translation: CASSFRVPGSYEQYF.

Only a few counts were recorded for this clonotype. This chain links TRBV11-2 with TRBJ1-6, with D perhaps TRBD1 (5 bases). This CDR3 spans 15 amino acids. Germline V gene sequence: CDR1 SGHAT, CDR2 FQNNGV. Trimming stripped 0 bases from V and 10 bases from J, with 13 bases between. The DNA of the CDR3 is TGTGCCAGCAGCTTAGAGGGACTGCGACAATCACCCCTCCACTTT. Its translation: CASSLEGLRQSPLHF.

Many counts were recorded for this clonotype. V gene TRBV7-2 combines with J gene TRBJ2-2; 8 bases map to TRBD2. With 2 bases clipped from V and 4 bases from J, the junction kept 15 bases outside the gene matches. Germline V gives CDR1 SGHTA, CDR2 FQGNSA. CDR3 length equals 19 residues. The CDR3 loop is CASSLYGGSGIRTTGELFF. The CDR3 bases are TGTGCCAGCAGCTTATATGGGGGTAGCGGGATCCGCACCACCGGGGAGCTGTTTTTT.

This clonotype has more than one count but fewer than ten. A read error may explain this, as a much larger clone is one base away. The J gene is TRBJ2-5, the V gene TRBV2, with D possibly matching TRBD1 (6 bases). Trimming pared 11 bases from V and 4 bases from J, leaving 20 bases between. The CDR3 is 14 amino acids. Per the germline V gene, CDR1 is SNHLY and CDR2 is FYNNEI. CDR3 protein: CAGNTQGFGETQYF. The DNA of the CDR3 is TGTGCCGGCAATACACAGGGTTTCGGAGAGACCCAGTACTTC.

This clonotype has just a few counts. This chain uses TRBV2 with TRBJ2-1, with a possible D match to TRBD2 (5 bases). The germline V and J ends were trimmed by 6 bases and 7 bases, with 13 bases remaining between them. Germline CDR1 reads SNHLY; CDR2 reads FYNNEI. This CDR3 contains 13 residues. The CDR3 bases are TGTGCCAGCAGAGGGAGAGTTGGGAATGAGCAGTTCTTC. Translating it yields CASRGRVGNEQFF.

At least ten counts were recorded for this clonotype. The rearrangement uses TRBV12-3 or TRBV12-4 and TRBJ1-2, with 9 bases identical to TRBD1. CDR3 length: 14 residues. With 6 bases clipped from V and 2 bases from J, the junction kept 4 bases outside the gene matches. In DNA, the CDR3 is TGTGCCAGCAGAAGGACAGGGGACAACTATGGCTACACCTTC. Translating gives CASRRTGDNYGYTF.

In its sample, this clonotype was seen a few times. CDR3 DNA sequence: TGTGCCAGCAGCTTAAATAGTGATACCTACGAGCAGTACTTC. It encodes CASSLNSDTYEQYF. The chain combines TRBV7-9 with TRBJ2-7; no clear D gene. Germline V gene sequence: CDR1 SEHNR, CDR2 FQNEAQ (reference sequence). The CDR3 is 14 residues long. V was clipped by 2 bases and J by 2 bases, with 10 bases between them.

The chain employs TRBV30 and TRBJ2-3; 9 bases fit TRBD2. In germline, CDR1 is GTSNPN, CDR2 SVGIG (reference sequence). This CDR3 comprises 14 residues. V trimming: 1 base; J trimming: 3 bases; junction bases outside the gene matches: 2. The CDR3 nucleotides are TGTGCCTGGAGTGAGGGACTAGCAACAGATACGCAGTATTTT. The encoded protein is CAWSEGLATDTQYF.

This clonotype has a count of ten or more. This chain uses TRBV20-1 with TRBJ2-3, with 9 positions matching TRBD2. This CDR3 has 15 residues. V lost 0 bases and J lost 5; bases outside the gene matches: 6. Germline values: CDR1 DFQATT, CDR2 SNEGSKA (reference sequence). The CDR3 reads CSARDGGRVIDTQYF. CDR3 nucleotide sequence: TGCAGTGCTAGAGATGGCGGGAGGGTCATAGATACGCAGTATTTT.

This clonotype has a count of ten or more. The J gene is TRBJ1-1, the V gene TRBV2; 8 bases are shared with TRBD1. The CDR3 is made up of 14 amino acids. Germline CDR1 reads SNHLY; CDR2 reads FYNNEI. After removal of 7 bases from V and 4 bases from J, the junction contained 8 bases not matched to a gene. The CDR3 region has the DNA TGTGCCAGCATTCTGACAGGGGAGGGCACTGAAGCTTTCTTT. Its translation: CASILTGEGTEAFF.

This clonotype appeared a few times. CDR3 in amino acids: CASSLAGAIPYEQYF. CDR3 in DNA: TGTGCCAGCAGTTTAGCAGGGGCTATCCCCTACGAGCAGTACTTC. This rearrangement joins TRBV27 to TRBJ2-7, with D tentatively TRBD1 (6 bases). This CDR3 contains 15 residues. Trimming took 2 bases from V and 2 from J, leaving 13 bases between them. The germline V gene encodes CDR1 MNHEY and CDR2 SMNVEV (reference sequence).

In its sample, this clonotype was seen a few times. J is TRBJ2-3 and V is TRBV19; tentatively, D is TRBD1 (6 bases). V shed 6 bases and J shed 2 bases, with 18 bases lying between them. The CDR3 has 16 amino acids. The germline CDR1 and CDR2 sequences are LNHDA and SQIVND (reference sequence). The DNA of the CDR3 is TGTGCCAGTAGCATAACGCCGGGACACTTCACAGATACGCAGTATTTT. Its protein is CASSITPGHFTDTQYF.

Ten or more counts support this clonotype. V is TRBV6-2 or TRBV6-3 and J is TRBJ2-5; D is undetermined. This CDR3 comprises 12 residues. CDR1 MNHEY and CDR2 SVGEGT come from the germline V gene. V was clipped by 5 bases and J by 2 bases, with 6 bases between them. This CDR3 reads CASSQLQETQYF. For the CDR3, the DNA is TGTGCCAGCAGTCAGCTTCAAGAGACCCAGTACTTC.

In this sample, this clonotype turned up many times. This chain joins TRBV12-3 or TRBV12-4 and TRBJ1-1; D is perhaps TRBD1 (5 bases). Trimming took off 3 bases at V and 1 base at J, with 9 bases between the two ends. CDR3 length equals 14 residues. CDR3 residues: CASSLRGENTEAFF. The DNA for the CDR3 is TGTGCCAGCAGTTTGAGAGGGGAGAACACTGAAGCTTTCTTT.